This TCR beta chain was recovered during a study of CD8 T cells in ankylosing spondylitis. General study points: As reported, disease-linked clones showed significant enrichment in matched ankylosing spondylitis synovial fluid.

This CDR3 spans 15 amino acids. V was trimmed by 0 bases and J by 1 base, leaving 6 bases between them. TCRdb reprocessed the 5' RACE reads via MiXCR and lists one record per CDR3 protein. This sample has tens of thousands of distinct CDR3 sequences, with 6.5% to 9.5% found just once. This clonotype occurred many times. Antigen unknown. The origin of this receptor is a male donor with ankylosing spondylitis or in good health (not recorded which). The sequencing sample was made of blood. The V gene is TRBV12-3 or TRBV12-4, the J gene TRBJ2-2; D ambiguous. CDR3 sequence: CASSLAARNTGELFF. CDR3 sequence (DNA): TGTGCCAGCAGTTTAGCGGCCAGGAACACCGGGGAGCTGTTTTTT.